The entry that follows covers one TCR beta chain sequence. Its target is not known. The treatment was: oral pan-JAK inhibitor, 5-10 mg twice daily. This entry is derived from a study of CD8+ T cells in alopecia areata. General study results and limits: Just one nonresponder means the tie between baseline CD8+ expansion and response stays uncertain.

Trimming removed 3 bases at V and 1 base at J, with 10 bases between. This CDR3 contains 14 residues. Germline loops: CDR1 SGDLS, CDR2 YYNGEE. RNA was extracted and reverse transcribed into cDNA as the sequencing template. TCRdb keeps only in-frame clones here, not all; method: immunoSEQ multiplex PCR. The sample shows fewer than 200,000 clones, around 60% of them seen only once. The receptor comes from a human donor with alopecia areata. The chain uses TRBV9 and TRBJ1-1; TRBD1 is a possible D gene (5 bases). Sequencing was performed on CD4+ T cells sorted from blood, taken at week 24, from a patient treated with tofacitinib. CDR3 region: CASSARGQNTEAFF. For the CDR3, the DNA is TGTGCCAGCAGCGCCCGGGGCCAGAACACTGAAGCTTTCTTT.